A selection of T cell receptor beta chains follows, all from one sample in a study of blood T cell repertoires in COVID-19. Data came from immunoSEQ multiplex PCR; TCRdb stores just in-frame clones and leaves some out. In the table there are 140,000 to 150,000 clones, 80% to 90% of which are singletons. The sample consisted of peripheral blood. All receptors derive from a woman in her forties or fifties with acute or convalescent COVID-19. Each CDR3 is given with its conserved first and last residue. D genes are given only for firm matches. The size field is filled for only some rows; it gives once, few, many or a size class.

NA	TRBV3-1/TRBV3-2	TRBJ2-3	TRBD2	17	TGTGCCAGCAGCCAAGACGGCGGGAGGGCCTCGACAGATACGCAGTATTTT	CASSQDGGRASTDTQYF
NA	TRBV29-1	TRBJ2-7	TRBD1	16	TGCAGCGTTGAGGGGGGAACAGGGGGCGCCTCCTACGAGCAGTACTTC	CSVEGGTGGASYEQYF
NA	TRBV24-1	TRBJ1-5	NA	14	TGTGCCACCCAAGACCGACTTAGCAATCAGCCCCAGCATTTT	CATQDRLSNQPQHF
NA	TRBV18	TRBJ1-1	NA	15	TGTGCCAGCTCAGCCACCCCAGGGATGTGGACTGAAGCTTTCTTT	CASSATPGMWTEAFF
NA	TRBV11-2	TRBJ2-7	NA	15	TGTGCCAGCAGCTTAGGTTCGGCAGGTTCCTACGAGCAGTACTTC	CASSLGSAGSYEQYF
NA	TRBV27	TRBJ1-4	NA	12	TGTGCCAGCAGCAGGATTAATGAAAAACTGTTTTTT	CASSRINEKLFF
few	TRBV7-9	TRBJ2-1	NA	16	TGTGCCAGCAGCTTCCCTCCCGGCGGGCGGAGGGATGAGCAGTTCTTC	CASSFPPGGRRDEQFF
NA	TRBV5-6	TRBJ2-7	NA	11	TGTGCCAGCAGCTTGTCTCTCGAGCAGTACTTC	CASSLSLEQYF
NA	TRBV18	TRBJ1-1	NA	14	TGTGCCAGCTCACGGGCGGGACGGGACACTGAAGCTTTCTTT	CASSRAGRDTEAFF
NA	TRBV10-3	TRBJ1-6	TRBD1	16	TGTGCCATCAGTGAGACAGGGGCCCCAGCAAGTTCACCCCTCCACTTT	CAISETGAPASSPLHF
NA	TRBV1	TRBJ2-1	NA	16	TGCACCAGCAGCCACCATCGGGGGAGACCTTACAATGAGCAGTTCTTC	CTSSHHRGRPYNEQFF
NA	TRBV10-3	TRBJ1-4	TRBD1	14	TGTGCCATCGGAGAGGGGGCGAAAAATGAAAAACTGTTTTTT	CAIGEGAKNEKLFF
NA	TRBV24-1	TRBJ1-2	NA	12	TGTGCCACCAAAAGGGAGCGCTATGGCTACACCTTC	CATKRERYGYTF
NA	TRBV11-2	TRBJ2-1	NA	18	TGTGCCAGCAGCTTCCCCAAGGTTGAGGCAGGGGATTGGCATGAGCAGTTCTTC	CASSFPKVEAGDWHEQFF
NA	TRBV27	TRBJ1-6	NA	14	TGTGCCAGCAGTTTAGGACTCGCAGATTCACCCCTCCACTTT	CASSLGLADSPLHF
NA	TRBV7-8	TRBJ2-3	TRBD2	17	TGTGCCAGCAGCTTAGTCCTTCGCAGCGGGGGGGCAGATACGCAGTATTTT	CASSLVLRSGGADTQYF
NA	TRBV7-8	TRBJ1-3	TRBD1	16	TGTGCCAGCAGCTTCTATAGTGGGGACAGTGGAAACACCATATATTTT	CASSFYSGDSGNTIYF
NA	TRBV5-1	TRBJ2-4	NA	14	TGCGCCAGCAGCCCAAACCGGGATTATCCCCTCTCCTACTTC	CASSPNRDYPLSYF
NA	TRBV7-2	TRBJ2-7	NA	13	TGTGCCAGCAGCTTCGGGAGCCAGGCGGGGCAGTACTTC	CASSFGSQAGQYF
NA	TRBV10-3	TRBJ1-4	TRBD1	13	TGTGCCATCAGTGAGGGACAGGGGGAAAAACTGTTTTTT	CAISEGQGEKLFF
NA	TRBV5-1	TRBJ1-1	NA	13	TGCGCCAGCAGCTTCCAGGTGAACACTGAAGCTTTCTTT	CASSFQVNTEAFF
NA	TRBV27	TRBJ1-1	NA	13	TGTGCCAGCAGGAGGAGGATGAACACTGAAGCTTTCTTT	CASRRRMNTEAFF
NA	TRBV6-5	TRBJ1-5	NA	14	TGTGCCAGCGTTTTCGGACACCAGGATCAGCCCCAGCATTTT	CASVFGHQDQPQHF
few	TRBV9	TRBJ2-3	TRBD2	16	TGTGCCAGCAGCGTAGCCCTAGCGGCTAGCACAGATACGCAGTATTTT	CASSVALAASTDTQYF
few	TRBV5-5	TRBJ1-5	NA	15	TGTGCCAGCAGCTTGTGGCAGTCTAGCAATCAGCCCCAGCATTTT	CASSLWQSSNQPQHF
NA	TRBV7-9	TRBJ2-5	TRBD1	16	TGTGCCAGCAGCTTAGGGGGACAGGGGAGTGTTGAGACCCAGTACTTC	CASSLGGQGSVETQYF
NA	TRBV5-1	TRBJ1-2	TRBD1	14	TGCGCCAGCAGCTCGGGACAGGAGAACTATGGCTACACCTTC	CASSSGQENYGYTF
NA	TRBV18	TRBJ1-2	TRBD1	15	TGTGCCAGCTCACCACAGGCCCAGGGGGCGCGTGGCTACACCTTC	CASSPQAQGARGYTF
NA	TRBV5-6	TRBJ2-1	TRBD2	19	TGTGCCAGCAGCCTAGAGAGCGGACTAGCGGGAGGGCCCGCGCATGAGCAGTTCTTC	CASSLESGLAGGPAHEQFF
few	TRBV5-1	TRBJ2-3	TRBD1	16	TGCGCCAGCAGCTCTACAGGGGATCGGGGCACAGATACGCAGTATTTT	CASSSTGDRGTDTQYF